The 27 T cell receptor beta chains in this list originate from one sample, sequenced in a study of T cell responses to AZD1222 COVID-19 vaccine. Sequenced by immunoSEQ multiplex PCR; TCRdb stores in-frame clones only, minus some. Of around 140,000 clones listed, roughly 87% were seen once; the top ten hold around 4.9%. The starting material was peripheral blood, obtained on day 0 of AZD1222 vaccination. These receptors were obtained from an adult in good health.

This chain joins TRBV10-3 and TRBJ1-1; a possible D gene is TRBD1 (5 bases). The CDR3 extends over 15 amino acids. Germline V gene data show CDR1 as ENHRY and CDR2 as SYGVKD. The V and J ends lost 0 bases and 6 bases respectively, with 14 bases between them. The CDR3 region is CAISESTRGMPEAFF. Here the CDR3 DNA reads TGTGCCATCAGTGAGTCGACTCGGGGGATGCCTGAAGCTTTCTTT.

The rearrangement joins TRBV3-1 (or the pseudogene TRBV3-2) to TRBJ2-7; D uncertain. Germline CDR1 is LGHDT and CDR2 is YNNKEL (reference sequence). The V and J ends lost 4 bases and 3 bases respectively, with 13 bases between them. The CDR3 sequence is 14 residues long. The DNA of the CDR3 is TGTGCCAGCAGCCTCCGGACGAAAAACTACGAGCAGTACTTC. Translation: CASSLRTKNYEQYF.

The V gene is TRBV19, the J gene TRBJ2-5; 10 nucleotides match TRBD2. V lost 3 bases to trimming and J lost 1 base; unmatched junction nucleotides: 5. Looked up from germline, CDR1 is LNHDA and CDR2 is SQIVND (reference sequence). The CDR3 consists of 16 residues. The CDR3 sequence is CASSMAGLASQETQYF. In DNA form, the CDR3 reads TGTGCCAGTAGTATGGCGGGACTAGCGAGCCAAGAGACCCAGTACTTC.

This chain uses TRBV5-5 with TRBJ1-4; no reliable D call. The V gene lost 5 bases and the J gene lost 4 bases, with 12 bases spanning the gap. Germline loops: CDR1 SGHKS, CDR2 YYEKEE (reference sequence). This CDR3 is built from 14 residues. The CDR3 region has the DNA TGTGCCAGCAGAGCCCCGGGCGTTAATGAAAAACTGTTTTTT. Protein sequence: CASRAPGVNEKLFF.

This clone was observed once. The rearrangement uses TRBV7-9 and TRBJ1-4, with D unclear. CDR1 and CDR2 from the germline V gene are SEHNR and FQNEAQ (reference sequence). V was shortened by 1 base and J by 5 bases, with 11 bases between the two germline ends. The CDR3 totals 15 residues. CDR3: CASSLGQVLNEKLFF. The CDR3 region has the DNA TGTGCCAGCAGCTTAGGCCAAGTTCTAAATGAAAAACTGTTTTTT.

Concerning this clone: Other DNA variants within this sample encode the same CDR3. CDR3: CASSYGATEAFF. CDR3 nucleotides: TGTGCCAGCAGTTACGGGGCAACTGAAGCTTTCTTT. The chain carries TRBV12-3 or TRBV12-4 and TRBJ1-1, with a tentative D call TRBD1 (5 bases). The CDR3 spans 12 residues. The ends were cut back, 4 bases at V and 5 bases at J, with 8 bases in the middle.

V gene TRBV4-1 combines with J gene TRBJ2-2; 7 positions agree with TRBD2. The V gene end was trimmed by 6 bases and the J gene end by 3 bases; junction bases not matched to a gene: 4. Per the germline V gene, CDR1 is MGHRA and CDR2 is YSYEKL. The CDR3 runs 14 residues. CDR3 residues: CASSRTRDTGELFF. The CDR3 nucleotides read TGCGCCAGCAGTCGGACTAGGGACACCGGGGAGCTGTTTTTT.

The chain links TRBV29-1 to TRBJ2-7, with 12 nucleotides matching TRBD1. This CDR3 contains 14 residues. The V gene end was trimmed by 3 bases and the J gene end by 5 bases; junction bases not matched to a gene: 5. The germline CDR1 and CDR2 sequences are SQVTM and ANQGSEA. CDR3 in DNA: TGCAGCGTTGAGGGGGGACAGGGGGCTGACGAGCAGTACTTC. It codes for CSVEGGQGADEQYF.

This chain connects TRBV15 to TRBJ2-2; a weak D match, TRBD1 (5 bases). This CDR3 contains 16 residues. Looked up from germline, CDR1 is LNHNV and CDR2 is YYDKDF (reference sequence). Trimming took 0 bases from V and 0 from J, leaving 8 bases between them. In nucleotides, the CDR3 is TGTGCCACCAGCAGAGATGGACATACGAACACCGGGGAGCTGTTTTTT. This sequence encodes CATSRDGHTNTGELFF.

The chain employs TRBV6-2 or TRBV6-3 and TRBJ2-5; D is perhaps TRBD1 (5 bases). CDR3 length equals 15 residues. Trimming removed 6 bases at V and 3 bases at J, with 17 bases between. Germline V CDR1 and CDR2: MNHEY, SVGEGT. CDR3 loop: CASSHFSTGKETQYF. DNA of the CDR3: TGTGCCAGCAGCCACTTTTCCACAGGAAAAGAGACCCAGTACTTC.

V gene TRBV11-2 combines with J gene TRBJ1-2; no clear D. Trimming stripped 5 bases from V and 4 bases from J, with 11 bases between. The length of the CDR3 is 13 residues. CDR1 and CDR2 (germline): SGHAT, FQNNGV. The chain's CDR3 is CASSPADGYGYTF. In nucleotides, the CDR3 is TGTGCCAGCAGCCCCGCGGATGGCTATGGCTACACCTTC.

J is TRBJ2-1 and V is TRBV14; 7 bases agree with TRBD2. V lost 0 bases and J lost 0; bases outside the gene matches: 17. The CDR3 is made up of 21 amino acids. Germline V gene sequence: CDR1 SGHDN, CDR2 FVKESK. The CDR3 sequence: CASSQDLGDPQSGDSYNEQFF. As DNA, the CDR3 is TGTGCCAGCAGCCAAGACTTAGGAGACCCACAGAGCGGGGACTCCTACAATGAGCAGTTCTTC.

The CDR3 DNA reads as TGTGCCAGCAGCCCGCAATACGAATATGGCTACACCTTC. It translates to CASSPQYEYGYTF. V usage is TRBV27 and J usage is TRBJ1-2; D call uncertain. The germline V gene has CDR1 MNHEY and CDR2 SMNVEV (reference sequence). The CDR3 loop spans 13 amino acids. V lost 6 bases and J 5 bases, leaving 13 bases between the germline ends.

V gene TRBV5-1 combines with J gene TRBJ1-2; D is unclear. Trimming pared 4 bases from V and 2 bases from J, leaving 12 bases between. Germline V CDR1 and CDR2: SGHRS, YFSETQ. The CDR3 is 14 residues long. DNA of the CDR3: TGCGCCAGCAGCGCAATCGGGAGCAACTATGGCTACACCTTC. Its protein is CASSAIGSNYGYTF.

J is TRBJ1-2 and V is TRBV27; TRBD1 matches 8 bases. The CDR3 runs 15 residues. The germline gives CDR1 MNHEY, CDR2 SMNVEV (reference sequence). V shed 4 bases and J 5 bases; nucleotides not matched to a gene: 9. The DNA for the CDR3 is TGTGCCAGCAGTTCGCCACTCAGGGGGCGATATGGCTACACCTTC. It is translated as CASSSPLRGRYGYTF.

This clone was seen just once. The gene calls are TRBV7-2 and TRBJ1-2; no firm D call. Germline V gene lookup returns CDR1 SGHTA and CDR2 FQGNSA. V was shortened by 3 bases and J by 2 bases, with 10 bases between the two germline ends. CDR3 length equals 14 residues. The CDR3 DNA sequence: TGTGCCAGCAGCTTTGATGTCCGGAACTATGGCTACACCTTC. Its protein product is CASSFDVRNYGYTF.

This chain joins TRBV7-2 and TRBJ1-1; D not certain. The CDR3 is made up of 14 amino acids. V gave up 4 bases and J gave up 5 bases, with 14 bases separating them. Germline V gene sequence: CDR1 SGHTA, CDR2 FQGNSA. The CDR3 DNA reads TGTGCCAGCAGCTCCTTAAACGGGCTAACTGAAGCTTTCTTT. Translating gives CASSSLNGLTEAFF.

The rearrangement links TRBV28 to TRBJ2-7; 8 bases align to TRBD1. V dropped 2 bases and J dropped 2; count of bases not matched to a gene: 2. The CDR3 extends over 14 amino acids. In germline, CDR1 is MDHEN, CDR2 SYDVKM. The CDR3 sequence: CASSLPGGPYEQYF. The CDR3 coding sequence is TGTGCCAGCAGTTTACCAGGGGGCCCCTACGAGCAGTACTTC.

V gene TRBV6-1 combines with J gene TRBJ1-1; possibly TRBD1 for D (5 bases). Trimming shortened V by 2 bases and J by 4 bases, and 8 bases separated the two germline ends. Germline lookup yields CDR1 MNHNS and CDR2 SASEGT. This CDR3 is 13 amino acids long. The DNA for the CDR3 is TGTGCCAGCAGTGAAAGACAGACCACTGAAGCTTTCTTT. This gives the protein CASSERQTTEAFF.

The V gene is TRBV6-4, the J gene TRBJ2-7, with a tentative D call TRBD2 (5 bases). The V end lost 4 bases, the J end lost 6 bases, and 31 bases lay between the germline ends. This CDR3 is 19 amino acids long. Germline CDR1 is MRHNA and CDR2 is SNTAGT. DNA for the CDR3: TGTGCCAGCAGTGTCCTTAGCGAATTCGAGGAATTCACTTTAGTCGAGCAGTACTTC. Its protein product is CASSVLSEFEEFTLVEQYF.

Note on this clone: The same CDR3 is also encoded by other DNA sequences in this sample. This sequence joins TRBV7-9 and TRBJ2-3, with 8 bases fitting TRBD2. V was clipped by 6 bases and J by 1 base; unmatched bases: 0. Germline values: CDR1 SEHNR, CDR2 FQNEAQ (reference sequence). The CDR3 covers 13 residues. This chain's CDR3 is CASRTSGTDTQYF. The CDR3 DNA is TGTGCCAGCAGGACTAGCGGCACAGATACGCAGTATTTT.

This sequence joins TRBV4-3 and TRBJ1-2, with D unresolved. The V end was cut by 1 base, the J end by 5 bases, with 17 bases between. Germline V gene sequence: CDR1 LGHNA, CDR2 YSLEER. The CDR3 has 16 amino acids. The CDR3 nucleotides are TGCGCCAGCAGCCAAGGTCTAGGGTCCTCCTCTTATGGCTACACCTTC. Its protein is CASSQGLGSSSYGYTF.

The rearrangement links TRBV11-2 to TRBJ2-1, with 9 bases matching TRBD2. The CDR3 sequence is 14 residues long. Germline-derived CDR1 and CDR2 are SGHAT and FQNNGV. V gave up 5 bases and J gave up 3 bases; unmatched junction bases: 2. The CDR3 protein is CASSVAGVYNEQFF. In DNA, the CDR3 is TGTGCCAGCAGCGTAGCGGGAGTCTACAATGAGCAGTTCTTC.

The V gene is TRBV30, the J gene TRBJ1-1; tentatively, D is TRBD1 (5 bases). V lost 2 bases, J lost 2 bases, and 9 bases lay in between. CDR3 size: 13 residues. Germline V gene lookup returns CDR1 GTSNPN and CDR2 SVGIG (reference sequence). CDR3 in DNA: TGTGCCTGGAGTCTCAGGGAAAACACTGAAGCTTTCTTT. Residues: CAWSLRENTEAFF.

The V and J genes are TRBV28 and TRBJ2-7; D remains unclear. CDR3 length equals 13 residues. V shed 5 bases and J shed 2 bases, with 10 bases lying between them. Germline CDR1 is MDHEN and CDR2 is SYDVKM. The CDR3 nucleotides are TGTGCCAGCAGTCTAATCGGAACCTACGAGCAGTACTTC. It codes for CASSLIGTYEQYF.

The chain links TRBV14 to TRBJ2-3, with 12 bases identical to TRBD2. J gave up 6 bases and V 1 base, and 8 bases lay outside the gene matches. The CDR3 runs to 17 residues. Germline V gene lookup returns CDR1 SGHDN and CDR2 FVKESK. The CDR3 region is CASSQGPSGRARDTQYF. The DNA for the CDR3 is TGTGCCAGCAGCCAAGGACCTAGCGGGAGGGCCAGGGATACGCAGTATTTT.

The chain combines TRBV5-6 with TRBJ2-3, with D possibly TRBD1 on 6 matching bases. CDR3 size: 15 residues. The V end was cut by 0 bases, the J end by 0 bases, with 8 bases between. Germline V lookup: CDR1 SGHDT, CDR2 YYEEEE. CDR3 DNA: TGTGCCAGCAGCTTGGGGGGGCTAAGCACAGATACGCAGTATTTT. Its protein is CASSLGGLSTDTQYF.